This entry describes one TCR beta chain. Its cognate antigen is unknown. Primers included in the PCR were 60 Vbeta and 13 Jbeta primers. This table comes from immunoSEQ multiplex PCR, and its TCRdb copy is limited to in-frame clones, with some not included. The data hold more than 85,000 clones, with roughly two thirds observed a single time. The data were obtained in a study of cytomegalovirus exposure and HLA in healthy donors. Findings and caveats of the study: Most of the TCR beta V segments (in an earlier analysis) were productive either about 87% or about 30% of the time.

Germline lookup yields CDR1 WNHNN and CDR2 SYGVQD (reference sequence). CDR3 length: 16 residues. Between the trimmed V and J ends, which lost 3 bases and 0 bases, there was a span of 12 bases. This clonotype was obtained from a woman aged 25 to 39 in good health and CMV-seronegative. J is TRBJ1-3 and V is TRBV10-1; D may be TRBD1 (5 bases). Sequenced: PBMCs. Written as DNA, the CDR3 is TGCGCCAGCAGTGAAAACAGGCCTAGCTCTGGAAACACCATATATTTT. Amino acid sequence: CASSENRPSSGNTIYF.